This passage covers 3 T cell receptor beta chains from one sample sequenced in a study of regulatory T cells in long-lasting Graves disease. Time point noted: newly diagnosed GD, antithyroid drugs for less than 3 months. RNA from PBMCs was the source of the TCR library. In building TCR beta libraries, iRepertoire HTBI primers were used together with Arm-PCR of CDR3 regions. Each CDR3 protein is one row after TCRdb ran MiXCR on the multiplex PCR reads. The repertoire includes more than 400,000 distinct CDR3 sequences, 16% of them detected once, and roughly a tenth sits in the top ten. These data were likewise used in another study, on T cells in Graves' hyperthyroidism and ophthalmopathy.

The material was peripheral blood mononuclear cells (PBMCs), obtained at new diagnosis, from a patient treated with antithyroid drugs. These receptors all stem from a woman in her twenties or thirties with Graves disease.

The chain employs TRBV2 and TRBJ2-1; 11 bases are a match to TRBD2. The V and J ends lost 7 bases and 5 bases, in that order; junction bases with no gene match: 4. The CDR3 sequence is 14 residues long. The germline gives CDR1 SNHLY, CDR2 FYNNEI. The chain's CDR3 is CASIGTSGNNEQFF. Here the CDR3 DNA reads TGTGCCAGCATAGGGACTAGCGGTAACAATGAGCAGTTCTTC.

This clonotype was observed many times. The V gene is TRBV11-2, the J gene TRBJ2-7; D is undetermined. The ends were cut back, 1 base at V and 0 bases at J, with 10 bases in the middle. Looked up from germline, CDR1 is SGHAT and CDR2 is FQNNGV. CDR3 length: 15 residues. CDR3 DNA sequence: TGTGCCAGCAGCTTAGTCATCGCAGCCTCCTACGAGCAGTACTTC. Amino acid sequence: CASSLVIAASYEQYF.

The table lists this clonotype with a few counts. The chain couples TRBV12-3 or TRBV12-4 to TRBJ2-4; D tentatively fits TRBD1 or TRBD2 (5 bases each). V was clipped by 5 bases and J by 6 bases, with 14 bases between them. This CDR3 contains 14 residues. The CDR3 loop is CASSNWGRGNIQYF. The DNA of the CDR3 is TGTGCCAGCAGTAATTGGGGCCGGGGAAACATTCAGTACTTC.